This section outlines one TCR beta chain sequence together with its context. As to treatment: randomized to nivolumab then ipilimumab (arm A) or the reverse (arm B). No patient had prior DNA-damaging chemotherapy. Live CD3+CD8+ CD19− CD56− cells were sorted from PBMCs. This entry comes from a study of sequential checkpoint blockade in melanoma. Study summary: Randomization was 1:1 between first-line nivolumab→ipilimumab and ipilimumab→nivolumab. Maintenance nivolumab came after either treatment sequence.

The CDR3 length is 12 residues. Per germline, CDR1 MNHNY and CDR2 SVGAGI (reference sequence). Trimming pared 6 bases from V and 5 bases from J, leaving 8 bases between. Only in-frame clones appear in the TCRdb table, and some are missing; sequencing was by immunoSEQ multiplex PCR. The sample includes roughly 9,300 clones, roughly 80% seen only once; the top ten take roughly 12%. Material: CD8+ T cells sorted from blood (inferred from file names), obtained from a patient given nivolumab and ipilimumab in sequence. This sequence joins TRBV6-6 and TRBJ2-1; D not resolved. This clonotype was sampled from a human donor with melanoma. As DNA, the CDR3 is TGTGCCAGCAGCCCCCGGGACAATGAGCAGTTCTTC. Its protein product is CASSPRDNEQFF.